The sample holds many counts of the clone carrying this T cell receptor beta chain. Its antigen remains unknown. The data are from a study of Graves' ophthalmopathy and Graves' hyperthyroidism. The study, taken as a whole, reports: Among expanded thyroid clonotypes above 0.001 frequency, most also occurred in blood.

The authors amplified TCR beta CDR3 regions, and they did so from RNA transcripts for repertoire sequencing. Following a first-round RT-PCR that used HTBI primers, a second-round multiplex PCR was carried out. TCRdb analysed the multiplex PCR reads with MiXCR anew, one entry per CDR3 protein. The sample has just over 600,000 distinct CDR3 sequences, around a fifth seen once. Germline V CDR1 and CDR2: DFQATT, SNEGSKA (reference sequence). This CDR3 is 17 amino acids long. V was trimmed by 0 bases and J by 2 bases, leaving 17 bases between them. The chain uses TRBV20-1 and TRBJ1-3; TRBD1 might be the D (6 bases). The sequenced sample was peripheral blood. This TCR came from a woman aged 18-29 years with stable Graves' hyperthyroidism. Some clones in this sample may be carry-over from other donors' samples. The CDR3 loop reads CSARDLAPPGAGNTIYF. The CDR3 nucleotides are TGCAGTGCTAGAGATCTCGCCCCGCCAGGGGCTGGAAACACCATATATTTT.